This TCR beta chain was captured by sequencing in a study of shared clonotypes between healthy human individuals. Across the whole study: Per-donor plates numbered three CD4 naive, three CD4 memory, two CD8 naive and one CD8 memory.

About 30,000 T cell genomes, or around 0.2 ug DNA, went into the sorted-subset replicate PCRs. Libraries were prepared by immunoSEQ multiplex PCR; TCRdb keeps only in-frame clonotypes and omits some of them. The sample contains 2.5 million or so clones, around 94% of which appear only once. Among the donors, all were Caucasian adults who lived in Nashville, Tennessee. CD4+ cells were split into CD45RA+ naive and CD45RA-negative memory subsets. The receptor comes from a man younger than 30 in good health. Specimen: naive CD4+ T cells sorted from blood. As for subset: CD45RA+ positively selected.

In nucleotides, the CDR3 is TGTGCCAGCAGTGAATCCCCCGGACAGGGGGCGGTGGATGAGCAGTTCTTC. Its protein is CASSESPGQGAVDEQFF. V is TRBV25-1 and J is TRBJ2-1, with 11 nucleotides matching TRBD1. The trim removed 1 base at V and 8 bases at J, leaving 10 bases unmatched. Germline CDR1 and CDR2: MGHDK and SYGVNS. This CDR3 is built from 17 residues.